A single sample gave rise to the 8 T cell receptor beta chains below, sequenced in a study of T cell clonotyping in hematopoietic cell transplantation. Data came from immunoSEQ multiplex PCR; TCRdb stores just in-frame clones and leaves some out. The sample has some 50,000 clones, around 80% seen once. Sample time point: recipient sample about 28 days before transplant, after cytoreduction. The sequencing used peripheral blood mononuclear cells, collected before stem cell transplant. The source is a man aged 60 to 75 with myelodysplastic syndrome. Some clones in this sample may be carry-over from other donors' samples.

The V and J genes are TRBV5-1 and TRBJ2-7, with 7 bases fitting TRBD2. The length of the CDR3 is 14 residues. V dropped 1 base and J dropped 5; count of bases not matched to a gene: 6. Germline V gene data show CDR1 as SGHRS and CDR2 as YFSETQ. The CDR3 region is CASSLSTSPDEQYF. The CDR3 bases are TGCGCCAGCAGCTTGTCGACTAGCCCGGACGAGCAGTACTTC.

V usage is TRBV19 and J usage is TRBJ2-7; D remains unclear. V gave up 8 bases and J gave up 2 bases, with 16 bases separating them. Germline CDR1 is LNHDA and CDR2 is SQIVND (reference sequence). This CDR3 has 14 amino acids. The CDR3 sequence: CASSDTSTAYEQYF. The DNA of the CDR3 is TGTGCCAGTTCAGACACCTCCACGGCCTACGAGCAGTACTTC. Filled out from reference TRBV19 and TRBJ2-7, the complete variable domain reads DGGITQSPKYLFRKEGQNVTLSCEQNLNHDAMYWYRQDPGQGLRLIYYSQIVNDFQKGDIAEGYSVSREKKESFPLTVTSAQKNPTAFYLCASSDTSTAYEQYFGPGTRLTVT.

The chain is built from TRBV28 and TRBJ2-4, with 7 bases fitting TRBD2. V shed 4 bases and J 4 bases; nucleotides not matched to a gene: 7. Germline V CDR1 and CDR2: MDHEN, SYDVKM. The CDR3 is 15 residues long. The CDR3 spells CASSSRGTNKNIQYF. CDR3 in DNA: TGTGCCAGCAGTTCTCGCGGGACTAATAAAAACATTCAGTACTTC.

V and J are TRBV6-1 and TRBJ2-2; a weak D match, TRBD1 (5 bases). This CDR3 has 18 residues. V lost 1 base and J lost 1, with 16 bases in between. Germline V lookup: CDR1 MNHNS, CDR2 SASEGT. This CDR3 reads CASSEDLQGFLNTGELFF. In nucleotides, the CDR3 is TGTGCCAGCAGTGAAGACCTCCAGGGTTTCTTGAACACCGGGGAGCTGTTTTTT.

The DNA of the CDR3 is TGTGCCACCATGGGGGCCATCTCCTACGAGCAGTACTTC. It yields the protein CATMGAISYEQYF. The V call is TRBV10-3, the J call TRBJ2-7; possible D gene TRBD1, 6 bases. The CDR3 covers 13 residues. With 10 bases removed from V and 0 bases from J, the gap between germline ends came to 13 bases. Germline lookup yields CDR1 ENHRY and CDR2 SYGVKD.

V and J are TRBV28 and TRBJ1-5, with D unresolved. Trimming removed 6 bases from V and 7 bases from J, with 16 bases in between. Germline CDR1 and CDR2: MDHEN and SYDVKM. The CDR3 runs 14 residues. CDR3 sequence reads: CASRPSGGGQPQHF. The CDR3 DNA sequence: TGTGCCAGCAGACCGTCGGGAGGAGGGCAGCCCCAGCATTTT.

The chain recombines TRBV5-6 with TRBJ2-1, with 12 bases identical to TRBD2. The CDR3 has 17 amino acids. Trimming cost V 4 bases and J 2 bases; bases outside gene matches: 7. Looked up from germline, CDR1 is SGHDT and CDR2 is YYEEEE. The CDR3 nucleotides read TGTGCCAGCAGCACTGGACTAGCGGGGTACACCTACAATGAGCAGTTCTTC. Protein: CASSTGLAGYTYNEQFF.

This clone was found a few times. The V call is TRBV4-1, the J call TRBJ1-2; D unclear. V was cut by 0 bases and J by 12 bases, with 20 bases left in between. This CDR3 has 15 amino acids. Germline values: CDR1 MGHRA, CDR2 YSYEKL. CDR3 coding DNA: TGCGCCAGCAGCCAAGAAGTCAGCGGCAGACCCTTGAACACCTTC. As protein: CASSQEVSGRPLNTF.